Following are 21 T cell receptor beta chains from one sample sequenced in a study of OX40 agonist ivuxolimab in advanced cancers. Profiled with immunoSEQ multiplex PCR; TCRdb holds only in-frame clones, not every one. The table lists 25,000 to 40,000 clones, about 90% of them singletons. Sequences were derived from CD4+ or CD8+ T cells sorted from blood, sampled in a trial of the OX40 agonist ivuxolimab. All receptors derive from an adult with an advanced solid tumor such as melanoma, head and neck, liver or kidney cancer.

The chain recombines TRBV20-1 with TRBJ2-1; unclear D gene. Germline-derived CDR1 and CDR2 are DFQATT and SNEGSKA (reference sequence). This CDR3 is built from 9 residues. V shed 4 bases and J shed 8 bases, with 3 bases lying between them. The DNA for the CDR3 is TGCAGTGCTACGTATGAGCAGTTCTTC. Residues: CSATYEQFF.

This sequence joins TRBV7-9 and TRBJ2-1, with 10 bases that match TRBD2. The CDR3 has 15 amino acids. The V gene end was trimmed by 5 bases and the J gene end by 2 bases; junction bases not matched to a gene: 3. Germline V CDR1 and CDR2: SEHNR, FQNEAQ (reference sequence). CDR3 sequence (DNA): TGTGCCAGCAGCCCCCTAGCGGGGGCCTACAATGAGCAGTTCTTC. This translates into CASSPLAGAYNEQFF.

The chain joins TRBV27 to TRBJ2-1; maybe TRBD2 (7 bases). This CDR3 region has 15 residues. Trimming removed 5 bases at V and 0 bases at J, with 11 bases between. Germline CDR1 MNHEY, CDR2 SMNVEV (reference sequence). The CDR3 sequence is CASSGGGVSYNEQFF. In nucleotides, the CDR3 is TGTGCCAGCAGTGGAGGGGGGGTCTCCTACAATGAGCAGTTCTTC.

In DNA form, the CDR3 reads TGTGCCAGCGGTATGACCTCCAATGAGCAGTTCTTC. This translates into CASGMTSNEQFF. V gene TRBV6-5 combines with J gene TRBJ2-1; D call uncertain. V was clipped by 8 bases and J by 6 bases, with 11 bases between them. CDR3 length: 12 residues. The V gene's germline CDR1 is MNHEY and CDR2 SVGAGI.

The chain has TRBV7-9 and TRBJ2-7, with TRBD2 as a possible D gene (5 bases). CDR1 and CDR2 (germline): SEHNR, FQNEAQ (reference sequence). Trimming removed 5 bases at V and 2 bases at J, with 13 bases between. This CDR3 spans 14 amino acids. The CDR3 is CASSPEVTAYEQYF. In nucleotides, the CDR3 is TGTGCCAGCAGCCCGGAGGTGACTGCCTACGAGCAGTACTTC.

This clone has just one count. The J gene is TRBJ2-1, the V gene TRBV27; no firm D call. The CDR3 has 13 residues. The germline gives CDR1 MNHEY, CDR2 SMNVEV (reference sequence). Trimming stripped 8 bases from V and 4 bases from J, with 12 bases between. The CDR3 DNA reads TGTGCCAGCTCCTCCGGGCCATACAATGAGCAGTTCTTC. Translating it yields CASSSGPYNEQFF.

The V call is TRBV27, the J call TRBJ1-2; a possible D gene is TRBD1 (6 bases). V was shortened by 5 bases and J by 11 bases, with 15 bases between the two germline ends. This CDR3 spans 12 amino acids. Germline V lookup: CDR1 MNHEY, CDR2 SMNVEV (reference sequence). The DNA for the CDR3 is TGTGCCAGCAGTCCCCCCGGACAGCGATACACCTTC. Amino acid sequence: CASSPPGQRYTF.

The J gene is TRBJ2-7, the V gene TRBV7-6; D gene uncertain. V lost 7 bases to trimming and J lost 3 bases, with 13 bases between them. Germline values: CDR1 SGHVS, CDR2 FNYEAQ. The CDR3 is 13 residues long. The CDR3 sequence is CASTPELGYEQYF. DNA of the CDR3: TGTGCCAGCACTCCGGAGCTCGGCTACGAGCAGTACTTC. Full variable domain (missing parts from reference TRBV7-6 and TRBJ2-7): GAGVSQSPRYKVTKRGQDVALRCDPISGHVSLYWYRQALGQGPEFLTYFNYEAQQDKSGLPNDRFSAERPEGSISTLTIQRTEQRDSAMYRCASTPELGYEQYFGPGTRLTVT.

CDR3 coding DNA: TGCGCCAGCAGACCCGGACAGGGGGCCTCCTACGAGCAGTACTTC. It specifies CASRPGQGASYEQYF. J is TRBJ2-7 and V is TRBV23-1; 11 positions agree with TRBD1. Being an ORF, TRBV23-1 has a function that is uncertain. CDR3 length: 15 amino acids. Trimming removed 6 bases from V and 0 bases from J; junction bases left unmatched: 4.

The chain uses TRBV27 and TRBJ1-1, with TRBD1 as a possible D gene (5 bases). The V gene's germline CDR1 is MNHEY and CDR2 SMNVEV (reference sequence). Trimming cost V 0 bases and J 4 bases, with 12 bases left between them. CDR3 length: 15 residues. This CDR3 reads CASSLSRPGPTEAFF. In DNA, the CDR3 is TGTGCCAGCAGTTTATCCCGCCCGGGGCCCACTGAAGCTTTCTTT.

The chain uses TRBV28 and TRBJ1-6, with 9 positions matching TRBD1. Germline loops: CDR1 MDHEN, CDR2 SYDVKM. V was clipped by 5 bases and J by 7 bases; unmatched bases: 6. This CDR3 comprises 15 residues. CDR3 nucleotide sequence: TGTGCCAGCAGTCCACGGGGACAGGGCAATTCACCCCTCCACTTT. Protein product: CASSPRGQGNSPLHF.

The chain carries TRBV9 and TRBJ2-7; TRBD1 is a possible D gene (6 bases). This CDR3 spans 14 amino acids. V dropped 4 bases and J dropped 4 bases, with 15 bases sitting between them. Germline lookup yields CDR1 SGDLS and CDR2 YYNGEE. CDR3 sequence: CASSPIPTGYEQYF. As DNA, the CDR3 is TGTGCCAGCAGCCCCATCCCCACAGGGTACGAGCAGTACTTC.

The chain uses TRBV6-6 and TRBJ2-1, with a possible D match to TRBD1 (5 bases). V lost 2 bases and J lost 7, with 9 bases in between. CDR1 is MNHNY and CDR2 is SVGAGI in the germline V gene (reference sequence). The CDR3 contains 13 residues. The chain's CDR3 is CASSYATVNEQFF. DNA for the CDR3: TGTGCCAGCAGTTACGCGACAGTAAATGAGCAGTTCTTC.

V usage is TRBV7-9 and J usage is TRBJ2-7, with D hard to call. The CDR3 extends over 13 amino acids. V gave up 0 bases and J gave up 5 bases, with 8 bases separating them. From germline, CDR1 is SEHNR and CDR2 FQNEAQ (reference sequence). The CDR3 here is CASSLAVFDEQYF. The CDR3 DNA reads TGTGCCAGCAGCTTAGCGGTCTTCGACGAGCAGTACTTC.

The chain couples TRBV5-1 to TRBJ2-3; 8 bases are shared with TRBD1. With 6 bases clipped from V and 0 bases from J, the junction kept 6 bases outside the gene matches. CDR3 length: 15 amino acids. Germline V gives CDR1 SGHRS, CDR2 YFSETQ. CDR3 region: CASKTGDISTDTQYF. The CDR3 DNA is TGCGCCAGCAAGACAGGGGATATCAGCACAGATACGCAGTATTTT.

This clone came up a few times. The chain employs TRBV6-6 and TRBJ1-1; D not certain. The ends were cut back, 2 bases at V and 1 base at J, with 2 bases in the middle. There are 12 residues in the CDR3. From germline, CDR1 is MNHNY and CDR2 SVGAGI (reference sequence). CDR3 nucleotide sequence: TGTGCCAGCAGTTACCCGAACACTGAAGCTTTCTTT. This codes for CASSYPNTEAFF.

This chain links TRBV9 with TRBJ2-1; a possible D gene is TRBD2 (6 bases). Trimming took 0 bases from V and 7 from J, leaving 23 bases between them. Germline CDR1 SGDLS, CDR2 YYNGEE. The CDR3 length is 18 residues. In nucleotides, the CDR3 is TGTGCCAGCAGCGTAGATTCGAGGGAGGAGGGATTCATTAATGAGCAGTTCTTC. Translation gives CASSVDSREEGFINEQFF.

The rearrangement uses TRBV6-6 and TRBJ1-2; maybe TRBD1 (6 bases). Trimming shortened V by 8 bases and J by 2 bases, and 9 bases separated the two germline ends. The germline gives CDR1 MNHNY, CDR2 SVGAGI (reference sequence). The CDR3 is 12 amino acids. CDR3 protein: CASGGGNYGYTF. The CDR3 DNA reads TGTGCCAGCGGGGGCGGCAACTATGGCTACACCTTC.

The chain links TRBV9 to TRBJ2-3, with a tentative D call TRBD1 (6 bases). The CDR3 runs 14 residues. The V gene lost 0 bases and the J gene lost 5 bases, with 10 bases spanning the gap. Per the germline V gene, CDR1 is SGDLS and CDR2 is YYNGEE. CDR3 residues: CASSVDLGGDTQYF. For the CDR3, the DNA is TGTGCCAGCAGCGTAGACCTAGGGGGAGATACGCAGTATTTT. Based on the CDR3 plus reference TRBV9 and TRBJ2-3, the full variable domain is DSGVTQTPKHLITATGQRVTLRCSPRSGDLSVYWYQQSLDQGLQFLIQYYNGEERAKGNILERFSAQQFPDLHSELNLSSLELGDSALYFCASSVDLGGDTQYFGPGTRLTVL.

In its sample, this clone was seen a few times. V usage is TRBV13 and J usage is TRBJ1-2; D call uncertain. Germline V gives CDR1 PRHDT, CDR2 FYEKMQ (reference sequence). This CDR3 has 12 residues. Trimming took off 4 bases at V and 8 bases at J, with 11 bases between the two ends. CDR3 loop: CASSYTTLGYTF. For the CDR3, the DNA is TGTGCCAGCAGCTACACCACCCTAGGCTACACCTTC.

This sequence joins TRBV4-2 and TRBJ2-3, with D possibly matching TRBD1 (6 bases). V gave up 7 bases and J gave up 6 bases, with 23 bases separating them. The CDR3 is 16 amino acids. The germline V gene has CDR1 LGHNA and CDR2 YNFKEQ. The CDR3 DNA is TGTGCCAGCAATCCAACTATACCAGGGGCCAGGGATACGCAGTATTTT. This encodes CASNPTIPGARDTQYF.